This TCR beta chain was profiled in a study of Graves' ophthalmopathy and Graves' hyperthyroidism. RNA transcripts were the template, and TCR beta CDR3 regions were amplified from them. The first round was an RT-PCR with HTBI primers, and the second round was a multiplex PCR. TCRdb called the multiplex PCR reads again in MiXCR, with one record for every CDR3 protein. Of more than 40,000 distinct CDR3 sequences in the sample, 50% were seen once. CAS ≥3, NOSPECS ≥4, moderate-to-severe activity and duration under 3 months marked donors with ophthalmopathy. This CDR3 comprises 12 residues. In germline, CDR1 is SEHNR, CDR2 FQNEAQ (reference sequence). V gave up 6 bases and J gave up 0 bases, with 5 bases separating them. The table lists this clonotype with many counts.

The V gene is TRBV7-9, the J gene TRBJ1-1, with D unclear. The sequence was obtained from an adult man with Graves' ophthalmopathy. Sequencing used peripheral blood. CDR3 in DNA: TGTGCCAGCAGTCCACTGAACACTGAAGCTTTCTTT. Translated, it gives CASSPLNTEAFF.